The present T cell receptor (beta chain) was sequenced within a study of CXCR3-negative and CXCR3-positive naive CD8 T cells. Study-level results: Compared with CXCR3-negative naive cells, CXCR3-positive naive cells showed more hydrophobic TRB CDR3s.

On this clonotype itself: Antigen: not known.

Germline values: CDR1 LGHNA, CDR2 YSLEER. The CDR3 consists of 16 residues. Each TRB cDNA library was prepared by 5' RACE (with UMI labels). With the 5' RACE reads reprocessed, TCRdb shows one record per CDR3 protein and no DNA. The listing contains 90,000 to 100,000 distinct CDR3 sequences. The source of this sequence is a human donor in good health. Some clones in this sample may be carry-over from other donors' samples. The chain recombines TRBV4-3 with TRBJ2-1. The sample comprised naive CXCR3+ CD8+ T cells from blood. Subset described: CD45RO-CCR7+CD27+CD95- naive CD8+ T cells expressing CXCR3 (TNR3+). This chain's CDR3 is CASSQDGQGPYNEQFF.